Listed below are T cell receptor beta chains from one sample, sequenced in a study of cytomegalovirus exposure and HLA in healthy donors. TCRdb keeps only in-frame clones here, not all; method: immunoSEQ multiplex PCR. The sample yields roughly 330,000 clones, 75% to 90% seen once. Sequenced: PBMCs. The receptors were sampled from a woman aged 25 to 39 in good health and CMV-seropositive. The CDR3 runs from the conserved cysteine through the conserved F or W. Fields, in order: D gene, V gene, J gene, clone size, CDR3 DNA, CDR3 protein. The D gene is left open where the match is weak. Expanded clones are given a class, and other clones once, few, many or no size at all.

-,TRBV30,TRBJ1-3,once,TGTGCCTGGAGTACGAACTCTGGAAACACCATATATTTT,CAWSTNSGNTIYF
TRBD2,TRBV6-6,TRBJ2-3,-,TGTGCCAGCAGTTATACGGGAGGGAGCACAGATACGCAGTATTTT,CASSYTGGSTDTQYF
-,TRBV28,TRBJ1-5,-,TGTGCCAGCAGTCCTCGAGGGACACTTAATAGCAATCAGCCCCAGCATTTT,CASSPRGTLNSNQPQHF
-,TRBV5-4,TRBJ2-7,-,TGTGCCAGCAGCTTGGGTGGTACCGCTCTGGAGAGGTACTTC,CASSLGGTALERYF
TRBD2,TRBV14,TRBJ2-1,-,TGTGCCAGCACGACGACTAGCGGGAGTGTCTACAATGAGCAGTTCTTC,CASTTTSGSVYNEQFF
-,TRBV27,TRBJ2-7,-,TGTGCCAGCAGTCTCCAAACAGGGTGGGGCGAGCAGTACTTC,CASSLQTGWGEQYF
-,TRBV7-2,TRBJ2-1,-,TGTGCCAGCAGCAAGAGAGTTGGGGAGCAGTTCTTC,CASSKRVGEQFF
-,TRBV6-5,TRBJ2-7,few,TGTGCCAGCAGTTCCGACGGCTACGAGCAGTACTTC,CASSSDGYEQYF
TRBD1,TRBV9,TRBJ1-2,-,TGTGCCAGCAGGATTCACGCCGGGACAGGGGACGGGGGAGGCTACACCTTC,CASRIHAGTGDGGGYTF
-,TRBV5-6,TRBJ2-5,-,TGTGCCAGCAGCTTGCGGCTCGATCGACAGACCCAAGAGACCCAGTACTTC,CASSLRLDRQTQETQYF
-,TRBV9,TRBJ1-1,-,TGTGCCAGCAGCGTAAAAAGTAACACTGAAGCTTTCTTT,CASSVKSNTEAFF
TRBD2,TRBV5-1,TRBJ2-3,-,TGCGCCAGCAGCTTGTATAGCGGGACGCTCACAGATACGCAGTATTTT,CASSLYSGTLTDTQYF
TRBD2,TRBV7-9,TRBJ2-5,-,TGTGCCAGCAGCTTAGCAGCTAGCGGGAGTTCGGAGACCCAGTACTTC,CASSLAASGSSETQYF
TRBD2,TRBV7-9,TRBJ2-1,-,TGTGCCAGCAGCTTAGTCAAGGGTGCGGGAGGATCCTACAATGAGCAGTTCTTC,CASSLVKGAGGSYNEQFF
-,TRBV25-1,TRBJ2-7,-,TGTGCCAGCAGTCCCTACGAGCAGTACTTC,CASSPYEQYF
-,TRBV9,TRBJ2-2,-,TGTGCCAGCAGCGTTTTGGTGAACACCGGGGAGCTGTTTTTT,CASSVLVNTGELFF
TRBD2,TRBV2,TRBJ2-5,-,TGTGCCAGCAGTGAGAGGACTAGCGGGGGGGCGAAGACCCAGTACTTC,CASSERTSGGAKTQYF
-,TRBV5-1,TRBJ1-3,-,TGCGCCAGCAGCTTGCCGGGGCAGGGAAACACCATATATTTT,CASSLPGQGNTIYF
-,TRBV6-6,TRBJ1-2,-,TGTGCCAGCAGTTACTCACAGCGGCGGAGGGTCTATGGCTACACCTTC,CASSYSQRRRVYGYTF
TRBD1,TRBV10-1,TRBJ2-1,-,TGCGCCAGCCTCAAGGTTGACAGGGACAATGAGCAGTTCTTC,CASLKVDRDNEQFF
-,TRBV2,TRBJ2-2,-,TGTGCCAGCAGAACAGGGACGAACACCGGGGAGCTGTTTTTT,CASRTGTNTGELFF
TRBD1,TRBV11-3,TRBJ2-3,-,TGTGCCAGCAGCTTCAGGGGGCAGGATACGCAGTATTTT,CASSFRGQDTQYF
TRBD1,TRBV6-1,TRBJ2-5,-,TGTGCCAGCAAAATCTCGGGACAGGGGGAGACCCAGTACTTC,CASKISGQGETQYF
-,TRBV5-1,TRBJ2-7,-,TGCGCCAGCAGCCTGAGGGGCTACGAGCAGTACTTC,CASSLRGYEQYF
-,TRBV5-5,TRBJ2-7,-,TGTGCCAGCAGCTTTGGCCCCCCCTACGAGCAGTACTTC,CASSFGPPYEQYF
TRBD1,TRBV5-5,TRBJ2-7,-,TGTGCCAGCACCGAATCACCGGGACAGACCTACGAGCAGTACTTC,CASTESPGQTYEQYF
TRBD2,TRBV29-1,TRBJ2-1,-,TGCAGCGTTGTCTTGAATAGCGGGTGGTTTAACAATGAGCAGTTCTTC,CSVVLNSGWFNNEQFF
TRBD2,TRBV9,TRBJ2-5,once,TGTGCCAGCAGCGTAGCCACCGGGCTAGCGGGAGCAGAGACCCAGTACTTC,CASSVATGLAGAETQYF
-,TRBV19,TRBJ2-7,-,TGTGCCAGTAGTACCCCCCAGAGGGTTAGGGACTACGAGCAGTACTTC,CASSTPQRVRDYEQYF
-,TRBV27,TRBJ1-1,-,TGTGCCAGCAGGGGAGGGGTGATCGACACTGAAGCTTTCTTT,CASRGGVIDTEAFF
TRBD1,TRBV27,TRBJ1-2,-,TGTGCCAGCAGTTTCCAGGGGACAGGGGTTTATGGTGGCTACACCTTC,CASSFQGTGVYGGYTF
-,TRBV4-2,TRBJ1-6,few,TGTGCCAGCAGCCAAGATCTTGGGGAGTTGAACAATTCACCCCTCCACTTT,CASSQDLGELNNSPLHF
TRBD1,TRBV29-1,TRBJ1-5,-,TGCAGCGTTGCCAGGGGGAGCAATCAGCCCCAGCATTTT,CSVARGSNQPQHF
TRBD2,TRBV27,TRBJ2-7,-,TGTGCCAGCAGTTTATCTGCTAGCGGGAGGACCGCTGGGGAGCAGTACTTC,CASSLSASGRTAGEQYF
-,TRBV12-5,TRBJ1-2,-,TGTGCTAGTGCCCAAATCATGTTCGGAGGGGACGGGAAGGGCTACACCTTC,CASAQIMFGGDGKGYTF
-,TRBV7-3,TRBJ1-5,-,TGTGCCAGCAGCTTAAAGCAGGGCCAGCCCCAGCATTTT,CASSLKQGQPQHF
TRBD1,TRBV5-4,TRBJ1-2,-,TGTGCCAGCAGCTTGGTCGGGACAGATGGCTACACCTTC,CASSLVGTDGYTF
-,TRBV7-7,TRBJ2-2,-,TGTGCCAGCAGCCGGGGTATAGAATTCATTACCGGGGAGCTGTTTTTT,CASSRGIEFITGELFF
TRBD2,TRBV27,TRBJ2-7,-,TGTGCCAGCAGAGGACTAGCGGGGGACTCCTACGAGCAGTACTTC,CASRGLAGDSYEQYF
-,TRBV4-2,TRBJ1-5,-,TGTGCCAGCAGCCAAGGTGGCAATCAGCCCCAGCATTTT,CASSQGGNQPQHF
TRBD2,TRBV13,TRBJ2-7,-,TGTGCCAGCAGCTTAGGCGGGACTAGCGACGAGCAGTACTTC,CASSLGGTSDEQYF
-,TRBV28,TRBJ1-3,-,TGTGCCAGCAGTTGGGCTGGAAACACCATATATTTT,CASSWAGNTIYF
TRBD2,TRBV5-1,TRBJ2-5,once,TGCGCCAGCAGCTTGGCTCTAGCGGGGGGGCAAGAGACCCAGTACTTC,CASSLALAGGQETQYF
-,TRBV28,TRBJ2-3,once,TGTGCCAGCACCCCAGGGACATCAATTTATTACGATACGCAGTATTTT,CASTPGTSIYYDTQYF
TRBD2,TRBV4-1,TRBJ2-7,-,TGCGCCAGCAGCCAAGAATCCAGCGGGAGGAGGGAGCAGTACTTC,CASSQESSGRREQYF